One TCR beta chain is described in this entry. In the study's own analysis: Researchers report that nucleated cell counts were estimated from reference gene primer amplification. The data were produced by immunoSEQ multiplex PCR, yet TCRdb's version contains in-frame clones alone and is incomplete. V and J calls and clone size are as listed in that table; D and trimming were resolved from the DNA. The sample lists 120,000 or so clones; more than 65% were seen once. The sample comes from a study of blood T cell repertoires in COVID-19. About the research overall: COVID-19 samples collected from the United States, Italy and Spain covered acute and convalescent phases. T cells, B-cell-depleted T cells, or PBMCs supplied cDNA or gDNA.

This clonotype originated in a human donor in a cohort sampled during active COVID-19. Sequencing was carried out using peripheral blood.

CDR3 nucleotide sequence: TGTGCCAGCAGCCGGGACAGCCACTATGGCTACACCTTC. It yields the protein CASSRDSHYGYTF. The rearrangement links TRBV6-4 to TRBJ1-2; 7 bases line up with TRBD1. The CDR3 is 13 amino acids. Trimming took 6 bases from V and 3 from J; bases not matched to a gene: 4. Germline CDR1 MRHNA, CDR2 SNTAGT.